This T cell receptor beta chain is from a study of blood T cell repertoires in COVID-19. Study information: T cells, B-cell-depleted T cells, or PBMCs supplied cDNA or gDNA.

Sequencing used immunoSEQ multiplex PCR; TCRdb keeps in-frame clones, though not all of them. The sample has 280,000 or so clones; around 84% are singletons. The CDR3 spans 13 residues. Germline CDR1 is LNHDA and CDR2 is SQIVND (reference sequence). V gave up 9 bases and J gave up 5 bases; unmatched junction bases: 6. Allocation to cohorts depended on clinical history reported by the participants. Recovered participants had two consecutive negative NP/OP PCR tests, healthcare professional clearance, or symptom resolution. This clonotype was sampled from a woman between 50 and 59 years old who had recovered from COVID-19. Sequencing was carried out using PBMCs or T cells enriched from blood (not recorded which). The chain employs TRBV19 and TRBJ2-5, with TRBD1 identical over 10 bases. CDR3 nucleotide sequence: TGTGCCAGCAATCCGGGACAGGGGGAGACCCAGTACTTC. This encodes CASNPGQGETQYF.